What follows is one TCR beta chain and its context. This entry belongs to a study of T cell responses to AZD1222 COVID-19 vaccine. V was cut by 4 bases and J by 6 bases, with 13 bases left in between. Per the germline V gene, CDR1 is LGHNA and CDR2 is YSLEER. CDR3 length: 14 amino acids. Sequencing was performed with immunoSEQ multiplex PCR; in TCRdb, only in-frame clones are kept and a portion is missing. The sample consists of under 110,000 clones, 90% of them appearing once. Sequencing was performed on peripheral blood, taken 28 days after the second AZD1222 dose. The receptor was derived from an adult who received the AZD1222 COVID-19 vaccine. V usage is TRBV4-3 and J usage is TRBJ1-5, with D tentatively TRBD1 (5 bases). For the CDR3, the DNA is TGCGCCAGCAGCCCTGTCGTGGGGGGTCAGCCCCAGCATTTT. Translated: CASSPVVGGQPQHF.